These T cell receptor beta chains were read from a single sample in a study of T cell repertoires in cytomegalovirus infection. TCRdb ran MiXCR on the reads and lists one entry per CDR3 protein. The sample gives some 250,000 distinct CDR3 sequences, approximately 9.2% of which show up once; about 16% is in the top ten. The sequenced sample was PBMCs. All receptors derive from a human donor in good health (CMV status not recorded). Some clones in this sample may be carry-over from other donors' samples. Both conserved end residues are part of each CDR3. A D gene is named only where the DNA matches it firmly. Clone size is not always given. Where it is, it says once, few, many or a class for expanded clones.

many	TRBV29-1	12	TRBJ1-4	TRBD1	TGCAGCGGATCGACAGGGAACGAAAAACTGTTTTTT	CSGSTGNEKLFF
many	TRBV29-1	12	TRBJ1-1	.	TGCAGCGTTCGAGGGGGGGGCAGCGAAGCTTTCTTT	CSVRGGGSEAFF
.	TRBV19	16	TRBJ1-2	.	TGTGCCAGTAGACCCGTCGGTTCGGGGGCGAGCTATGGCTACACCTTC	CASRPVGSGASYGYTF
many	TRBV7-8	17	TRBJ2-2	TRBD2	TGTGCCAGCAGCTTCACTCGCCTAGCGGGGGGGACCGGGGAGCTGTTTTTT	CASSFTRLAGGTGELFF
many	TRBV7-6	15	TRBJ2-7	TRBD1	TGTGCCAGCAGCAAAAGACAGGGAAGCTCCTACGAGCAGTACTTC	CASSKRQGSSYEQYF
.	TRBV7-9	15	TRBJ2-5	.	TGTGCCAGCAGCTTAGGATCTAGCGCCCAAGAGACCCAGTACTTC	CASSLGSSAQETQYF
many	TRBV7-2	15	TRBJ1-3	.	TGTGCCAGCAGCTTAGCGTCGCAATCCGGAAACACCATATATTTT	CASSLASQSGNTIYF
many	TRBV7-6	15	TRBJ1-2	.	TGTGCCAGCAGCTTAGAAGGGGGTTTCAGCTATGGCTACACCTTC	CASSLEGGFSYGYTF
many	TRBV7-2	14	TRBJ2-7	.	TGTGCCAGCAGCTCTACGGGGGCACCATACGAGCAGTACTTC	CASSSTGAPYEQYF
many	TRBV7-2	16	TRBJ2-7	TRBD1	TGTGCCAGCAGCTTAGGCACAGGGGGCCTTTCCTACGAGCAGTACTTC	CASSLGTGGLSYEQYF
.	TRBV20-1	15	TRBJ2-5	.	TGCAGTGCTAGAGTGGACGGGCGATCCCAAGAGACCCAGTACTTC	CSARVDGRSQETQYF
few	TRBV14	12	TRBJ2-7	.	TGTGCCAGCAGCCAAGATCGAGCGCGTCAGTACTTC	CASSQDRARQYF
many	TRBV11-2	15	TRBJ2-3	TRBD2	TGTGCCAGCAGCTTCGGGGGGGCCGCCGCAGATACGCAGTATTTT	CASSFGGAAADTQYF
many	TRBV12-3/TRBV12-4	14	TRBJ1-4	TRBD1	TGTGCCAGCAGCCCAGGGACAGGGAATGAAAAACTGTTTTTT	CASSPGTGNEKLFF
.	TRBV4-3	17	TRBJ2-7	TRBD2	TGCGCCAGCAGCCAAGTCGGACTAGCTCTACCACTGTCGGGGCAGTACTTC	CASSQVGLALPLSGQYF
few	TRBV19	16	TRBJ1-5	.	TGTGCCAGTACCCCCGTGGTCGGTCAGGGGATACAGCCCCAGCATTTT	CASTPVVGQGIQPQHF
many	TRBV7-2	14	TRBJ1-2	TRBD1	TGTGCCAGCAGCTTATGGACAGGGCTTGGGGGCTACACCTTC	CASSLWTGLGGYTF
.	TRBV19	16	TRBJ2-6	.	TGTGCCAGCCGGGCAGGATTTAGCTCTGGGGCCAACGTCCTGACTTTC	CASRAGFSSGANVLTF
many	TRBV20-1	14	TRBJ2-2	TRBD2	TGCAGCTTCCATTCGGGGGGGGGGACCGGGGAGCTGTTTTTT	CSFHSGGGTGELFF
few	TRBV5-5	15	TRBJ2-7	TRBD2	TGTGCCAGCAGCGACGGACTAGCGGCATTCTACGAGCAGTACTTC	CASSDGLAAFYEQYF
few	TRBV28	13	TRBJ2-2	.	TGTGCCAGCAACGGAGCGAACACCGGGGAGCTGTTTTTT	CASNGANTGELFF
many	TRBV20-1	12	TRBJ2-3	TRBD2	TGCAGTGCTCCTACCGGGGGGGATACGCAGTATTTT	CSAPTGGDTQYF
many	TRBV7-2	13	TRBJ2-5	.	TGTGCCAGCAGCTTAAGGGCTAGGGAGACCCAGTACTTC	CASSLRARETQYF
many	TRBV5-5	15	TRBJ2-3	TRBD2	TGTGCCAGCAGCTTTGTCGGGGGGGGGACAGATACGCAGTATTTT	CASSFVGGGTDTQYF
many	TRBV7-8	15	TRBJ1-2	TRBD1	TGTGCCAGCAGCCTTTTAAGGACAGGGGCTTATGGCTACACCTTC	CASSLLRTGAYGYTF
.	TRBV20-1	14	TRBJ1-1	TRBD1	TGCAGTGCTAGAGCCCCAGGGGGGAACACTGAAGCTTTCTTT	CSARAPGGNTEAFF
.	TRBV7-2	13	TRBJ1-1	.	TGTGTCAGCAGCTTAGCCCTGAACACTGAAGCTTTCTTT	CVSSLALNTEAFF
.	TRBV7-2	15	TRBJ2-1	TRBD2	TGTGCCAGCAGCTTAGCTCTAGCGGGATACAATGAGCAGTTCTTC	CASSLALAGYNEQFF
few	TRBV29-1	16	TRBJ2-3	TRBD2	TGCAGCGTTGAAGGGCTTAGCGGGAGAAAAGGAGATACGCAGTATTTT	CSVEGLSGRKGDTQYF
.	TRBV25-1	13	TRBJ1-6	.	TGTGCCAGCCGGGTTCAGAATAATTCACCCCTCCACTTT	CASRVQNNSPLHF
many	TRBV7-2	11	TRBJ2-1	.	TGTGCCAGCAGCGCCGGTGGCCCGCGGTTCTTC	CASSAGGPRFF
.	TRBV20-1	15	TRBJ2-3	.	TGCAGTGCTAGTCTGGGGGGGCCGTCCACAGATACGCAGTATTTT	CSASLGGPSTDTQYF
few	TRBV20-1	15	TRBJ2-7	TRBD2	TGCAGTGCCCCCCCCGCGCGCGGGGGGAGCTACGAGCAGTACTTC	CSAPPARGGSYEQYF
many	TRBV7-2	18	TRBJ1-1	TRBD1	TGTGCCAGCAGCTTAGCGGGGACCGGGACAGGGCGGGGAACTGAAGCTTTCTTT	CASSLAGTGTGRGTEAFF
many	TRBV18	13	TRBJ1-5	.	TGTGCCAGCTCGACGACTGAGAATCAGCCCCAGCATTTT	CASSTTENQPQHF
once	TRBV24-1	15	TRBJ2-3	.	TGTGCCACCAGTGTATCGGGGAAGGAGACAGATACGCAGTATTTT	CATSVSGKETDTQYF
few	TRBV6-4	15	TRBJ2-1	.	TGTGCCAGCAGTGTAACACACGGGTCGCAGGGTGAGCAGTTCTTC	CASSVTHGSQGEQFF
many	TRBV7-2	15	TRBJ1-5	.	TGTGCCAGCAGCACGACACCGCTAAGCAATCAGCCCCAGCATTTT	CASSTTPLSNQPQHF
few	TRBV12-3/TRBV12-4	16	TRBJ1-3	.	TGTGCCAGCAGCCGGTTGAGCCCACCGGCTGGAAACACCATATATTTT	CASSRLSPPAGNTIYF
.	TRBV28	12	TRBJ2-2	.	TGTGCCAGCAGTCTAGAGTTGGGGGAGCTGTTTTTT	CASSLELGELFF
.	TRBV28	16	TRBJ1-2	TRBD1	TGTGCCAGCAGTTGGCCCGACGGGACAGGGGGAAACGGCTACACCTTC	CASSWPDGTGGNGYTF
few	TRBV19	15	TRBJ2-5	TRBD2	TGTGCCAGTAGCAAGACTAGCGGGGGAAAAGAGACCCAGTACTTC	CASSKTSGGKETQYF
many	TRBV28	17	TRBJ1-5	.	TGTGCCAGCAGTTTGACAGTGGGAGGGGTAAGCAATCAGCCCCAGCATTTT	CASSLTVGGVSNQPQHF